The source of this TCR beta chain is a study of cytomegalovirus exposure and HLA in healthy donors. Study-wide findings and caveats: CMV serostatus was the sole immune exposure information available. Later on, an analysis tied 15,000 or so TCR beta sequences to HLA alleles at 0.05 false discovery rate.

This clone has more than one count but fewer than ten. The antigen is not known. It was with 60 Vbeta and 13 Jbeta primers that the PCR ran. Sequencing used immunoSEQ multiplex PCR; TCRdb keeps in-frame clones, though not all of them. The sample contains 150,000 to 200,000 clones, approximately 80% of which appear only once. This TCR came from a man aged 18 to 30 in good health and CMV-seropositive. The material sequenced was PBMCs.

The CDR3 DNA follows: TGTGCCAGCTGTGGAGATGTCTACGAGCAGTACTTC. The encoded protein is CASCGDVYEQYF. The chain joins TRBV2 to TRBJ2-7; D gene ambiguous. The length of the CDR3 is 12 residues. Trimming took 8 bases from V and 3 from J, leaving 11 bases between them. The germline gives CDR1 SNHLY, CDR2 FYNNEI.